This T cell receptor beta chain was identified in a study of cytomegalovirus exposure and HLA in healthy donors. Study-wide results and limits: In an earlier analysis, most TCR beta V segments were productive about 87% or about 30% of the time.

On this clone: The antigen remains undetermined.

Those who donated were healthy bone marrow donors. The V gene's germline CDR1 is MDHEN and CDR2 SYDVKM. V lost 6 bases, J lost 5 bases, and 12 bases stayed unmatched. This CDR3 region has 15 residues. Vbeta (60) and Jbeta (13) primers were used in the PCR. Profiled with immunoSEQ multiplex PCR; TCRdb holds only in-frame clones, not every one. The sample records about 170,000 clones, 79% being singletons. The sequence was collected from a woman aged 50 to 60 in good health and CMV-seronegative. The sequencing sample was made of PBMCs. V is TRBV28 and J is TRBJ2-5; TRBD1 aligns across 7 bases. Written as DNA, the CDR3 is TGTGCCAGCAGCCCCGGACAGGTTATGATGGAGACCCAGTACTTC. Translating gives CASSPGQVMMETQYF. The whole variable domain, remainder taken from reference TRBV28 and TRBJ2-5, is DVKVTQSSRYLVKRTGEKVFLECVQDMDHENMFWYRQDPGLGLRLIYFSYDVKMKEKGDIPEGYSVSREKKERFSLILESASTNQTSMYLCASSPGQVMMETQYFGPGTRLLVL.